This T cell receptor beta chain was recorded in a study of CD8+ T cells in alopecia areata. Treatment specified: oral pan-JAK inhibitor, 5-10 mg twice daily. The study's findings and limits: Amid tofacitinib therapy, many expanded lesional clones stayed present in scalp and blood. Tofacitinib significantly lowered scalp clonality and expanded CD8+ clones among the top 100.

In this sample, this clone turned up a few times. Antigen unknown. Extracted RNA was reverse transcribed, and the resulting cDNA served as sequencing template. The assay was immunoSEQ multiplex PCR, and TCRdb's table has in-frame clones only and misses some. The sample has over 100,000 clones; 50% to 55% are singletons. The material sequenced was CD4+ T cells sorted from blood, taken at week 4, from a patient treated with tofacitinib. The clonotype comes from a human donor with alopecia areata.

CDR3 nucleotides: TGCAGCGTTGAGGCGCCAGGCCGCCGGGAGACCCAGTACTTC. Translated: CSVEAPGRRETQYF. The chain has TRBV29-1 and TRBJ2-5, with D unclear. The V and J ends lost 3 bases and 5 bases respectively, with 16 bases between them. This CDR3 region has 14 residues. The V gene's germline CDR1 is SQVTM and CDR2 ANQGSEA.